The rows below give T cell receptor beta chains drawn from one sample of a study of control samples from healthy donors and cancer patients. Libraries were prepared by immunoSEQ multiplex PCR; TCRdb keeps only in-frame clonotypes and omits some of them. This table has around 250,000 clones, roughly 87% appearing once. The specimen sequenced was PBMCs. The receptors shown here come from a woman between 55 and 75 years old with lung cancer. Both conserved end residues are part of each CDR3. Fields, in order: CDR3 protein, CDR3 DNA, J gene, D gene, V gene, clone size. D genes are given only for firm matches. Size is omitted from some rows. Given values are once, few, many or a class for expanded clones.

cdr3_aa: CASSAVGGGTDTQYF
cdr3_nt: TGTGCCAGCAGCGCCGTAGGGGGGGGCACAGATACGCAGTATTTT
j_call: TRBJ2-3
d_call: .
v_call: TRBV7-3
clone_size: .

cdr3_aa: CASSATGGAQPQHF
cdr3_nt: TGTGCCAGCAGCGCTACAGGGGGCGCCCAGCCCCAGCATTTT
j_call: TRBJ1-5
d_call: TRBD1
v_call: TRBV3-1/TRBV3-2
clone_size: .

cdr3_aa: CASSSGLAGNTGELFF
cdr3_nt: TGTGCCAGCAGTTCGGGGCTAGCGGGGAACACCGGGGAGCTGTTTTTT
j_call: TRBJ2-2
d_call: TRBD2
v_call: TRBV28
clone_size: .

cdr3_aa: CASSRGQGAWETQYF
cdr3_nt: TGTGCTAGCAGCCGGGGACAGGGGGCTTGGGAGACCCAGTACTTC
j_call: TRBJ2-5
d_call: TRBD1
v_call: TRBV7-7
clone_size: .

cdr3_aa: CATSDSGQGNQPQHF
cdr3_nt: TGTGCCACCAGTGACTCGGGACAGGGCAATCAGCCCCAGCATTTT
j_call: TRBJ1-5
d_call: TRBD1
v_call: TRBV24-1
clone_size: .

cdr3_aa: CASSLAGLGNSPLHF
cdr3_nt: TGCGCCAGCAGCTTGGCCGGGTTGGGAAATTCACCCCTCCACTTT
j_call: TRBJ1-6
d_call: .
v_call: TRBV5-1
clone_size: .

cdr3_aa: CASSVASGGGTYNEQFF
cdr3_nt: TGTGCCAGCAGTGTGGCTAGCGGGGGTGGCACCTACAATGAGCAGTTCTTC
j_call: TRBJ2-1
d_call: TRBD2
v_call: TRBV2
clone_size: .

cdr3_aa: CASSERAGPYEQYF
cdr3_nt: TGTGCCAGCAGCGAGCGTGCAGGGCCCTACGAGCAGTACTTC
j_call: TRBJ2-7
d_call: .
v_call: TRBV2
clone_size: .

cdr3_aa: CASSVSSGGAINEQFF
cdr3_nt: TGTGCCAGCAGCGTTAGTAGCGGGGGGGCCATCAATGAGCAGTTCTTC
j_call: TRBJ2-1
d_call: TRBD2
v_call: TRBV9
clone_size: .

cdr3_aa: CASSQDPEVDYGYTF
cdr3_nt: TGCGCCAGCAGCCAAGATCCGGAGGTCGACTATGGCTACACCTTC
j_call: TRBJ1-2
d_call: .
v_call: TRBV4-1
clone_size: .

cdr3_aa: CASSGRVNTEAFF
cdr3_nt: TGTGCCAGCAGTGGACGGGTGAACACTGAAGCTTTCTTT
j_call: TRBJ1-1
d_call: .
v_call: TRBV7-9
clone_size: few

cdr3_aa: CASSPAGRVYEQYF
cdr3_nt: TGTGCCAGCAGTCCCGCGGGCAGGGTCTACGAGCAGTACTTC
j_call: TRBJ2-7
d_call: .
v_call: TRBV27
clone_size: .

cdr3_aa: CASSYSPYGRQETQYF
cdr3_nt: TGTGCCAGCAGTTACTCGCCCTACGGGAGACAAGAGACCCAGTACTTC
j_call: TRBJ2-5
d_call: .
v_call: TRBV6-5
clone_size: .

cdr3_aa: CASMEGGRGGYTF
cdr3_nt: TGTGCCAGCATGGAAGGGGGCCGCGGGGGCTACACCTTC
j_call: TRBJ1-2
d_call: TRBD1
v_call: TRBV3-1/TRBV3-2
clone_size: .

cdr3_aa: CASSRQPRTGELFF
cdr3_nt: TGTGCCAGCAGTCGGCAGCCACGCACCGGGGAGCTGTTTTTT
j_call: TRBJ2-2
d_call: .
v_call: TRBV27
clone_size: few

cdr3_aa: CASSESLAGEKLFF
cdr3_nt: TGTGCCAGCAGTGAAAGCCTAGCGGGTGAAAAACTGTTTTTT
j_call: TRBJ1-4
d_call: .
v_call: TRBV2
clone_size: .

cdr3_aa: CASSLRFTTGTYEQYF
cdr3_nt: TGTGCCAGCAGCCTACGCTTTACGACAGGGACCTACGAGCAGTACTTC
j_call: TRBJ2-7
d_call: TRBD1
v_call: TRBV27
clone_size: .

cdr3_aa: CASSPRRDRDSTEAFF
cdr3_nt: TGTGCCAGCTCACCAAGGCGCGACAGGGACAGCACTGAAGCTTTCTTT
j_call: TRBJ1-1
d_call: TRBD1
v_call: TRBV18
clone_size: .

cdr3_aa: CASSLSAGLEGNEQFF
cdr3_nt: TGTGCCAGCAGCCTATCAGCGGGACTAGAGGGCAATGAGCAGTTCTTC
j_call: TRBJ2-1
d_call: TRBD2
v_call: TRBV3-1/TRBV3-2
clone_size: .

cdr3_aa: CASSTASGALVQFF
cdr3_nt: TGTGCCAGTAGTACCGCTAGCGGGGCTCTAGTGCAGTTCTTC
j_call: TRBJ2-1
d_call: TRBD2
v_call: TRBV19
clone_size: .

cdr3_aa: CASSSRDREETQYF
cdr3_nt: TGTGCCAGCAGCTCCCGGGACAGGGAAGAGACCCAGTACTTC
j_call: TRBJ2-5
d_call: TRBD1
v_call: TRBV7-9
clone_size: once

cdr3_aa: CASSLVPGGTEAFF
cdr3_nt: TGTGCCAGCAGCTTAGTCCCAGGCGGCACTGAAGCTTTCTTT
j_call: TRBJ1-1
d_call: .
v_call: TRBV7-9
clone_size: once

cdr3_aa: CASSQDLGLSYNSPLHF
cdr3_nt: TGTGCCAGCAGCCAAGACCTGGGGCTTTCCTATAATTCACCCCTCCACTTT
j_call: TRBJ1-6
d_call: .
v_call: TRBV3-1/TRBV3-2
clone_size: .

cdr3_aa: CASSIRTSGISPPKNIQYF
cdr3_nt: TGTGCCAGTAGTATTAGGACTAGCGGGATCAGCCCCCCCAAAAACATTCAGTACTTC
j_call: TRBJ2-4
d_call: TRBD2
v_call: TRBV19
clone_size: .

cdr3_aa: CASSYAGATYGYTF
cdr3_nt: TGTGCCAGCAGTTATGCAGGGGCCACCTATGGCTACACCTTC
j_call: TRBJ1-2
d_call: .
v_call: TRBV6-5
clone_size: .

cdr3_aa: CASSFSAGGRAFF
cdr3_nt: TGTGCCAGCAGTTTCTCCGCGGGAGGTAGAGCTTTCTTT
j_call: TRBJ1-1
d_call: .
v_call: TRBV27
clone_size: .

cdr3_aa: CASSGLTSTDTQYF
cdr3_nt: TGTGCCAGCAGTGGACTAACTAGCACAGATACGCAGTATTTT
j_call: TRBJ2-3
d_call: .
v_call: TRBV2
clone_size: once